These 24 T cell receptor beta chains originate from one sample sequenced in a study of cytomegalovirus exposure and HLA in healthy donors. The study ran its PCR with 60 Vbeta and 13 Jbeta primers. Sequencing used immunoSEQ multiplex PCR; TCRdb keeps in-frame clones, though not all of them. The data show around 190,000 clones, 80% to 90% seen once. The sample consisted of PBMCs. The receptors derive from a woman between 25 and 40 years old in good health and CMV-seronegative.

The chain couples TRBV4-2 to TRBJ2-2; D might be TRBD1 (5 bases). Trimming took off 4 bases at V and 7 bases at J, with 16 bases between the two ends. Per germline, CDR1 LGHNA and CDR2 YNFKEQ. This CDR3 comprises 15 residues. In nucleotides, the CDR3 is TGTGCCAGCAGCCCTATTGTAGGGGTGGACGGGGAGCTGTTTTTT. Protein product: CASSPIVGVDGELFF.

The V call is TRBV5-6, the J call TRBJ2-1; tentatively, D is TRBD2 (5 bases). The CDR3 runs 13 residues. Trimming took 0 bases from V and 9 from J, leaving 10 bases between them. Germline V lookup: CDR1 SGHDT, CDR2 YYEEEE. The DNA of the CDR3 is TGTGCCAGCAGCTTGGCTAGCCAACGTGAGCAGTTCTTC. Amino acids: CASSLASQREQFF. The entire variable domain, with the rest obtained from reference TRBV5-6 and TRBJ2-1, is as follows: DAGVTQSPTHLIKTRGQQVTLRCSPKSGHDTVSWYQQALGQGPQFIFQYYEEEERQRGNFPDRFSGHQFPNYSSELNVNALLLGDSALYLCASSLASQREQFFGPGTRLTVL.

This clone was counted only a few times. This chain connects TRBV29-1 to TRBJ1-1; D perhaps matches TRBD1 (5 bases). This CDR3 has 15 residues. Germline CDR1 reads SQVTM; CDR2 reads ANQGSEA. V lost 7 bases and J 3 bases, leaving 21 bases between the germline ends. CDR3 region: CSARAGRTLYTEAFF. The CDR3 DNA follows: TGCAGCGCCCGGGCGGGGCGCACCCTCTACACTGAAGCTTTCTTT.

The sample holds a few counts of this clone. The CDR3 region has the DNA TGTGCCAGCAGTTACTCCGGGGATGAGCAGTTCTTC. As protein: CASSYSGDEQFF. The rearrangement links TRBV6-5 to TRBJ2-1, with a weak D call TRBD2 (5 bases). Trimming left V 0 bases short and J 8 bases short, with 5 bases between. Germline V gene data show CDR1 as MNHEY and CDR2 as SVGAGI. This CDR3 is 12 amino acids long.

The chain combines TRBV29-1 with TRBJ1-2; 8 bases match TRBD1. The V gene's germline CDR1 is SQVTM and CDR2 ANQGSEA. The CDR3 spans 14 residues. V lost 4 bases and J lost 1; bases outside the gene matches: 5. The CDR3 coding sequence is TGCAGCGTTGGAGCGGACAGGGATAACTATGGCTACACCTTC. It translates to CSVGADRDNYGYTF.

This clone was found a few times. The genes are TRBV14 and TRBJ2-2; D gene ambiguous. Trimming pared 4 bases from V and 1 base from J, leaving 4 bases between. The CDR3 has 13 residues. Germline CDR1 SGHDN, CDR2 FVKESK. CDR3 sequence reads: CASSPMNTGELFF. As DNA, the CDR3 is TGTGCCAGCAGCCCAATGAACACCGGGGAGCTGTTTTTT.

The CDR3 sequence: CASSSFPTVRGNTGELFF. Written as DNA, the CDR3 is TGCGCCAGCAGCTCGTTCCCGACGGTCAGGGGGAACACCGGGGAGCTGTTTTTT. The rearrangement uses TRBV5-1 and TRBJ2-2, with a tentative D call TRBD1 (6 bases). The CDR3 extends over 18 amino acids. Germline V lookup: CDR1 SGHRS, CDR2 YFSETQ. V was cut by 3 bases and J by 1 base, with 19 bases left in between.

This clone appeared a single time. The rearrangement uses TRBV5-4 and TRBJ2-3, with TRBD2 matching over 7 bases. The germline CDR1 and CDR2 sequences are SGHNT and YYREEE (reference sequence). CDR3 length: 14 residues. V was clipped by 2 bases and J by 4 bases; unmatched bases: 4. For the CDR3, the DNA is TGTGCCAGCAGCTTCGGACTAGGGGCAGATACGCAGTATTTT. Translation: CASSFGLGADTQYF. Filled out from reference TRBV5-4 and TRBJ2-3, the complete variable domain reads ETGVTQSPTHLIKTRGQQVTLRCSSQSGHNTVSWYQQALGQGPQFIFQYYREEENGRGNFPPRFSGLQFPNYSSELNVNALELDDSALYLCASSFGLGADTQYFGPGTRLTVL.

The chain employs TRBV7-9 and TRBJ1-1; D gene uncertain. V was clipped by 3 bases and J by 1 base, with 6 bases between them. The CDR3 consists of 13 residues. CDR1 SEHNR and CDR2 FQNEAQ come from the germline V gene (reference sequence). CDR3 region: CASSFYRNTEAFF. Here the CDR3 DNA reads TGTGCCAGCAGCTTCTACAGGAACACTGAAGCTTTCTTT.

The chain has TRBV2 and TRBJ2-3; 8 bases fit TRBD2. The ends lost 7 bases at V and 1 base at J; junction bases unmatched: 1. Germline loops: CDR1 SNHLY, CDR2 FYNNEI. This CDR3 has 13 amino acids. CDR3 nucleotide sequence: TGTGCCAGCACGACTAGCGGCACAGATACGCAGTATTTT. Translating gives CASTTSGTDTQYF.

The chain uses TRBV5-5 and TRBJ1-2; 8 bases align to TRBD1. Germline V CDR1 and CDR2: SGHKS, YYEKEE (reference sequence). The trim removed 3 bases at V and 6 bases at J, leaving 10 bases unmatched. CDR3 length: 15 amino acids. The CDR3, as DNA: TGTGCCAGCAGCTGGGGACAGGAAATGTCTAATGGCTACACCTTC. It encodes CASSWGQEMSNGYTF. Variable domain in full (rest from reference TRBV5-5 and TRBJ1-2): DAGVTQSPTHLIKTRGQQVTLRCSPISGHKSVSWYQQVLGQGPQFIFQYYEKEERGRGNFPDRFSARQFPNYSSELNVNALLLGDSALYLCASSWGQEMSNGYTFGSGTRLTVV.

This chain joins TRBV13 and TRBJ1-5, with TRBD1 identical over 9 bases. With V trimmed by 0 bases and J by 6 bases, 3 bases remained unmatched. The germline CDR1 and CDR2 sequences are PRHDT and FYEKMQ (reference sequence). CDR3 length: 15 amino acids. DNA for the CDR3: TGTGCCAGCAGCTTAGGACAGGGGGCTAGTCAGCCCCAGCATTTT. Translation gives CASSLGQGASQPQHF.

J is TRBJ2-2 and V is TRBV19; 8 bases are shared with TRBD1. The trim removed 5 bases at V and 7 bases at J, leaving 15 bases unmatched. This CDR3 is 17 amino acids long. The germline gives CDR1 LNHDA, CDR2 SQIVND (reference sequence). The CDR3 sequence is CASSPPTGGATVGELFF. CDR3 sequence (DNA): TGTGCCAGTAGTCCCCCAACAGGGGGAGCAACAGTCGGGGAGCTGTTTTTT.

This clone turned up a few times. V usage is TRBV15 and J usage is TRBJ2-5; possible D gene TRBD1, 6 bases. V dropped 0 bases and J dropped 4 bases, with 12 bases sitting between them. CDR3 length: 15 amino acids. CDR1 LNHNV and CDR2 YYDKDF come from the germline V gene (reference sequence). CDR3 DNA: TGTGCCACCAGCAGAGATGGACAGTTGGGAGAGACCCAGTACTTC. Its protein product is CATSRDGQLGETQYF.

V and J are TRBV4-1 and TRBJ1-1; TRBD1 aligns across 9 bases. Germline values: CDR1 MGHRA, CDR2 YSYEKL. After removal of 2 bases from V and 11 bases from J, the junction contained 9 bases not matched to a gene. CDR3 size: 14 residues. The CDR3 loop is CASSQSRDRDAAFF. CDR3 bases: TGCGCCAGCAGCCAATCCCGGGACAGGGACGCGGCTTTCTTT.

This CDR3 is CASKFGTGETYEQYF. CDR3 in DNA: TGTGCCAGCAAATTTGGGACAGGGGAGACCTACGAGCAGTACTTC. The chain carries TRBV2 and TRBJ2-7; the match to TRBD1 covers 10 bases. Germline trimming cut 7 bases from V and 2 bases from J; bases unmatched to any gene: 8. In germline, CDR1 is SNHLY, CDR2 FYNNEI. The CDR3 extends over 15 amino acids.

This clone has more than one count but fewer than ten. The chain combines TRBV6-5 with TRBJ2-7; D might be TRBD2 (6 bases). The CDR3 is 16 amino acids. Deletions cut 0 bases from V and 3 bases from J, with 15 bases between. The germline gives CDR1 MNHEY, CDR2 SVGAGI. The CDR3 is CASSYSPKLAVYEQYF. In DNA, the CDR3 is TGTGCCAGCAGTTACTCTCCAAAACTAGCTGTCTACGAGCAGTACTTC.

The chain is built from TRBV15 and TRBJ1-1; TRBD1 matches at 7 bases. V shed 5 bases, J shed 1 base, and the junction held 4 bases outside the gene matches. Germline V gives CDR1 LNHNV, CDR2 YYDKDF (reference sequence). CDR3 size: 14 residues. The CDR3 loop reads CATSGTDANTEAFF. CDR3 coding DNA: TGTGCCACCAGCGGGACAGATGCGAACACTGAAGCTTTCTTT.

This clone was seen only a few times. The chain joins TRBV5-1 to TRBJ1-4; D might be TRBD1 (6 bases). This CDR3 is built from 14 residues. Trimming shortened V by 2 bases and J by 8 bases, and 13 bases separated the two germline ends. Germline V gene data show CDR1 as SGHRS and CDR2 as YFSETQ. The CDR3 coding sequence is TGCGCCAGCAGCTTATATGCAGGGGCAGAAAAACTGTTTTTT. Translated, it gives CASSLYAGAEKLFF.

The chain recombines TRBV7-2 with TRBJ2-7; 8 nucleotides line up with TRBD1. CDR1 and CDR2 (germline): SGHTA, FQGNSA. The CDR3 runs 13 residues. V lost 5 bases and J lost 7; bases outside the gene matches: 7. This CDR3 is CASSVGQGGEQYF. CDR3 nucleotide sequence: TGTGCCAGCAGCGTAGGACAGGGAGGTGAGCAGTACTTC. Filled out from reference TRBV7-2 and TRBJ2-7, the complete variable domain reads GAGVSQSPSNKVTEKGKDVELRCDPISGHTALYWYRQSLGQGLEFLIYFQGNSAPDKSGLPSDRFSAERTGGSVSTLTIQRTQQEDSAVYLCASSVGQGGEQYFGPGTRLTVT.

CDR3 residues: CASTESGSYNEQFF. The CDR3 coding sequence is TGTGCCAGCACCGAGTCCGGCTCCTACAATGAGCAGTTCTTC. The chain links TRBV28 to TRBJ2-1, with D unresolved. The CDR3 is made up of 14 amino acids. In germline, CDR1 is MDHEN, CDR2 SYDVKM. Deletions cut 7 bases from V and 0 bases from J, with 10 bases between.

The V call is TRBV28, the J call TRBJ1-3; D is possibly TRBD1 (5 bases). V was cut by 5 bases and J by 1 base, with 12 bases left in between. The CDR3 runs 15 residues. Germline CDR1 MDHEN, CDR2 SYDVKM. The CDR3 nucleotides read TGTGCCAGCAGTAGCCGGGGGGGATCTGGAAACACCATATATTTT. Its protein is CASSSRGGSGNTIYF.

The rearrangement uses TRBV29-1 and TRBJ2-1; 8 bases map to TRBD2. CDR1 and CDR2 (germline): SQVTM, ANQGSEA. The trim removed 4 bases at V and 12 bases at J, leaving 8 bases unmatched. CDR3 length: 12 amino acids. CDR3 nucleotides: TGCAGCGTTGTCGGGACTAGTGTCGGGCAGTTCTTC. It yields the protein CSVVGTSVGQFF.

This clone was found a few times. This chain links TRBV6-6 with TRBJ1-2; possible D gene TRBD1, 6 bases. Trimming took off 6 bases at V and 8 bases at J, with 19 bases between the two ends. This CDR3 spans 14 amino acids. The germline CDR1 and CDR2 sequences are MNHNY and SVGAGI (reference sequence). CDR3: CASSQARGAGGYTF. In DNA form, the CDR3 reads TGTGCCAGCAGCCAAGCCCGGGGGGCAGGAGGCTACACCTTC.